This T cell receptor beta chain was sequenced in a study of identical twins. Looked up from germline, CDR1 is MNHNS and CDR2 is SASEGT. This CDR3 has 13 amino acids. The V end was cut by 4 bases, the J end by 13 bases, with 20 bases between. Addition of a universal primer site occurred through template switching, and cDNA carried unique molecular identifiers. MiXCR was run by TCRdb on the 5' RACE reads, yielding one entry per CDR3 protein. The sample lists 470,000 or so distinct CDR3 sequences, approximately 24% seen once, with 2.9% in the top ten. The same sample was also studied in work on T cells expressing NK-cell markers. As reported in that work: Cells sorted as CD3+CD56+NKG2C+, CD3+CD56+NKG2C- and CD3+CD56-NKG2C+ T cells supplied the TCR beta repertoires. The study found these clonotypes also leading the CD3+CD56-NKG2C+ fraction in a few donors.

This receptor was identified in a young woman in good health. The sequenced sample was CD4+ T cells sorted from blood. The chain links TRBV6-1 to TRBJ2-7; tentatively, D is TRBD2 (6 bases). The CDR3 protein is CASSGERRMGGYF. CDR3 DNA sequence: TGTGCCAGCAGTGGCGAACGTCGGATGGGAGGTTACTTC.